This T cell receptor (beta chain) was found in a study of blood T cell repertoires in COVID-19 (dated by TCRdb to 2018 to 2021). Some background on the complete study: Samples covering the acute and convalescent phases of COVID-19 were provided by collaborators in the United States, Italy and Spain. The material from the prospective study consisted of cDNA or gDNA derived from T cells, B-cell-depleted T cells, or PBMCs. Deeply sampled blood TCRbeta repertoires from subjects exposed to, actively infected with, or recovered from COVID-19 were included in the dataset. The repertoires were released in a freely available public database intended as a resource for research on the immune response to SARS-CoV-2. The samples were drawn from the first 160 participants of the ongoing ImmuneRACE study and from some 1,300 subjects provided by 6 global collaborators. Sample metadata almost always included a de-identified subject ID, COVID-19 status, age in years and sex. Where available, HLA class I and class II types were obtained from metadata supplied by the sample provider rather than from assay-based typing.

The collaborating institutions used their own protocols to collect whole blood in K2EDTA tubes. Collaborator samples were shipped for TCRbeta analysis as frozen whole blood, isolated PBMCs, or DNA extracted from either sample type. Summary of the overall study and its limitations: The quantity of clinical and demographic metadata differed by source and by participant and was supplied without curation.

Including cysteine and phenylalanine, the CDR3 has 14 amino acids. Solely the CDR3 DNA is kept, with 42 bases framed from the first base. The junction shows trimming of 6 bases on V and 3 bases on J, and the gene matches do not reach 6 bases of it. CDR1 and CDR2 (LNHDA, SQIVND) derive from the germline V gene (reference sequence). The immunoSEQ Assay, a bias-controlled multiplex PCR, was used to amplify TCRbeta CDR3 regions from genomic DNA. The paper's processing steps were these. The number of nucleated cells in each sample was estimated from the amplification of reference gene primers within the assay. Sequence reads were collapsed and filtered to measure the absolute abundance of every unique TCRbeta CDR3 rearrangement. For each sample, productive Simpson clonality was calculated as the square root of Simpson's diversity index over productive rearrangements. TCRdb's version of the immuneACCESS table is confined to in-frame rearrangements and falls short of the full clone set. An unresolved V gene accounts for under half of the shortfall where checked; the remainder is of unknown origin. The V and J calls and clone size come from that table; D and trimming were worked out from the DNA. The sample includes over 200,000 clones, with 88% observed a single time. The ten largest clones take up approximately 0.7% of the sample.

Comment on this clone: Its target antigen remains unknown. The record has no base qualities; no much larger clone is one base away.

The sequenced sample was peripheral blood. This sequence uses TRBV19 and TRBJ2-7, with TRBD1 matching 9 junction bases. The origin of this receptor is a human donor in a cohort sampled during active COVID-19. The CDR3 is CASRRGQGGYEQYF. Read as DNA, the sequence is TGTGCCAGTAGGAGGGGACAGGGTGGCTACGAGCAGTACTTC.